The sequence of this TCR beta chain was determined in a study of T cells in Graves' hyperthyroidism and ophthalmopathy. Study-level results: The authors' 13 V-J model separated ophthalmopathy from stable hyperthyroidism.

Comment on this clonotype: Its antigen is undetermined.

This CDR3 is 15 amino acids long. Germline CDR1 is SEHNR and CDR2 is FQNEAQ (reference sequence). V gave up 4 bases and J gave up 4 bases; unmatched junction bases: 8. The patients, who ranged from 18 to 65 in age, presented with newly diagnosed hyperthyroidism lasting under 2 months. The blood was taken when hyperthyroidism was first diagnosed, before any ophthalmopathy symptoms showed up. More than 9.5 ml fresh peripheral blood yielded the PBMCs. Amplification yielded TCR beta CDR3 regions, with RNA transcripts as the source. Primed by the HTBI set, a first-round RT-PCR was run on the TCR CDR3. MiXCR, applied by TCRdb to the multiplex PCR reads, yields one record per CDR3 protein. In the table there are approximately 400,000 distinct CDR3 sequences, more than 15% of which are singletons.

The origin of this receptor is a woman aged 18-29 years with Graves' hyperthyroidism that later progressed to Graves' ophthalmopathy. Source material: blood. V gene TRBV7-9 combines with J gene TRBJ2-7; TRBD2 matches at 9 bases. The CDR3 spells CASSSPGLAIYEQYF. CDR3 bases: TGTGCCAGCAGCTCACCGGGACTAGCAATATACGAGCAGTACTTC.